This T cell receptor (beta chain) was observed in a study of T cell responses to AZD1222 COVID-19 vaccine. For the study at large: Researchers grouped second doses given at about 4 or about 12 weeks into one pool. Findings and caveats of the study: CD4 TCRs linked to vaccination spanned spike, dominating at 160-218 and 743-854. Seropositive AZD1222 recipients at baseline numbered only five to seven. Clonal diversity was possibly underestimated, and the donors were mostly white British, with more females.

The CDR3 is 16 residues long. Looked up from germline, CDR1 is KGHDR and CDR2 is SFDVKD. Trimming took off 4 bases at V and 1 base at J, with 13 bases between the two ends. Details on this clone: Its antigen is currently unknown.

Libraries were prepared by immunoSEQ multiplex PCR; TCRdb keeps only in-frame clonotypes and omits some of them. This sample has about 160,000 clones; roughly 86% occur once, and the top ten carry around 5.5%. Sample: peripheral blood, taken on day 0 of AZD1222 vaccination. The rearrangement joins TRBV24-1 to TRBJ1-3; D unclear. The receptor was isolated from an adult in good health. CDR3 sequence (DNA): TGTGCCACCAGTGACCCTCTAGAGGGATCTGGAAACACCATATATTTT. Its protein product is CATSDPLEGSGNTIYF.